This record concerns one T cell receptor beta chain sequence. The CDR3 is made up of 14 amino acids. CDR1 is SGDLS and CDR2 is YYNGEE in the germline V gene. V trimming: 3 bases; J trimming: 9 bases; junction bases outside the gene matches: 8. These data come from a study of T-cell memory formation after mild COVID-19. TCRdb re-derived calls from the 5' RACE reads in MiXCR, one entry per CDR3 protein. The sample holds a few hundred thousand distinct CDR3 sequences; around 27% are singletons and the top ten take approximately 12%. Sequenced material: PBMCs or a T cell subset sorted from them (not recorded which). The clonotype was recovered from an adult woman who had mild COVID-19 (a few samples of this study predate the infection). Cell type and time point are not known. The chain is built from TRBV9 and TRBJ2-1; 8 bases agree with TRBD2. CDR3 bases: TGTGCCAGCAGCGATCGGAGCGGGGGTGTTGAGCAGTTCTTC. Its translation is CASSDRSGGVEQFF.